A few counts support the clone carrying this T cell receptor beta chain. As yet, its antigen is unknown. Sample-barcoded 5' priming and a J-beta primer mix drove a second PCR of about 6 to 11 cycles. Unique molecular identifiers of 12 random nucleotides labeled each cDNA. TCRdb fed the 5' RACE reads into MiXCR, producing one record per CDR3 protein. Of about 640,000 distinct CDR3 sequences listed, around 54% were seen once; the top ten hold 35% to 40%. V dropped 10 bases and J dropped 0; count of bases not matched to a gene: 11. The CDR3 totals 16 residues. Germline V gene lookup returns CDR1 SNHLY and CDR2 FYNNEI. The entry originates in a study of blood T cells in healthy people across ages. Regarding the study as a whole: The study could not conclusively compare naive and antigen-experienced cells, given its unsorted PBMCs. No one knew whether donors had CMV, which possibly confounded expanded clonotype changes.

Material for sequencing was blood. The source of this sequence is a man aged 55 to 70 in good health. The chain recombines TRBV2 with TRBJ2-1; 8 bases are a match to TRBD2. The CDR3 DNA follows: TGTGCCACCCCGACTAGCGTTCTGAGCTCCTACAATGAGCAGTTCTTC. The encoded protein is CATPTSVLSSYNEQFF. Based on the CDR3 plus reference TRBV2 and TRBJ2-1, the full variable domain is EPEVTQTPSHQVTQMGQEVILRCVPISNHLYFYWYRQILGQKVEFLVSFYNNEISEKSEIFDDQFSVERPDGSNFTLKIRSTKLEDSAMYFCATPTSVLSSYNEQFFGPGTRLTVL.